The present entry profiles one TCR beta chain with its context. The entry originates in a study of blood T cell repertoires in COVID-19. The data were produced by immunoSEQ multiplex PCR, yet TCRdb's version contains in-frame clones alone and is incomplete. The sample includes roughly 150,000 clones, about four fifths of them seen just once. Trimming took 0 bases from V and 4 from J, leaving 17 bases between them. CDR3 length: 17 residues. CDR1 and CDR2 from the germline V gene are SGDLS and YYNGEE. This TCR came from a human donor in a cohort sampled during active COVID-19. This chain joins TRBV9 and TRBJ2-1; a weak D match, TRBD1 (5 bases). Sequencing was performed on peripheral blood. The CDR3 coding sequence is TGTGCCAGCAGCGTAGCTACTGGCCAGGGAAGGTACAATGAGCAGTTCTTC. It codes for CASSVATGQGRYNEQFF.